These 10 T cell receptor beta chains came from one sample sequenced in a study of blood T cell repertoires in COVID-19. TCRdb's copy holds only in-frame clones and misses some; the assay was immunoSEQ multiplex PCR. The sample holds 200,000 to 250,000 clones, 85% to 90% seen once. The specimen sequenced was peripheral blood. These receptors came from an older man with acute or convalescent COVID-19.

The rearrangement uses TRBV2 and TRBJ2-3; TRBD2 matches 9 bases. The V segment lost 3 bases and the J segment 15 bases; nucleotides outside the gene matches: 16. The CDR3 is 15 amino acids. Germline lookup yields CDR1 SNHLY and CDR2 FYNNEI. CDR3 sequence (DNA): TGTGCCAGCAGTGATTTGGGGATGGTAGCGGGAGTATGCTATTTT. Translation gives CASSDLGMVAGVCYF.

The chain combines TRBV6-5 with TRBJ1-4; a possible D gene is TRBD1 (5 bases). Germline V gene data show CDR1 as MNHEY and CDR2 as SVGAGI. The CDR3 has 15 residues. V was cut by 1 base and J by 6 bases, with 12 bases left in between. In DNA form, the CDR3 reads TGTGCCAGCAGTTACTTGACGGGGGGAGATGAAAAACTGTTTTTT. It translates to CASSYLTGGDEKLFF.

The chain joins TRBV5-1 to TRBJ2-6, with D perhaps matching TRBD1 (6 bases). Trimming took off 0 bases at V and 1 base at J, with 14 bases between the two ends. The germline V gene has CDR1 SGHRS and CDR2 YFSETQ. This CDR3 has 18 amino acids. This chain's CDR3 is CASSLAAGVDSGANVLTF. Written as DNA, the CDR3 is TGCGCCAGCAGCTTGGCGGCAGGGGTCGATTCTGGGGCCAACGTCCTGACTTTC.

The chain links TRBV6-6 to TRBJ1-1; a weak D match, TRBD1 (5 bases). The germline CDR1 and CDR2 sequences are MNHNY and SVGAGI (reference sequence). This CDR3 contains 15 residues. V lost 2 bases and J 0 bases, leaving 10 bases between the germline ends. In nucleotides, the CDR3 is TGTGCCAGCAGTTACCCGGGGGGAGTGAACACTGAAGCTTTCTTT. It encodes CASSYPGGVNTEAFF.

This chain connects TRBV25-1 to TRBJ1-6; D not resolved. The germline V and J ends were trimmed by 3 bases and 0 bases, with 9 bases remaining between them. Germline V gene lookup returns CDR1 MGHDK and CDR2 SYGVNS. CDR3 length: 16 residues. The CDR3 bases are TGTGCCAGCAGTGACTCATGGAGCTCCTATAATTCACCCCTCCACTTT. Its translation is CASSDSWSSYNSPLHF. Using reference TRBV25-1 and TRBJ1-6 for the parts outside the CDR3, the full variable domain is EADIYQTPRYLVIGTGKKITLECSQTMGHDKMYWYQQDPGMELHLIHYSYGVNSTEKGDLSSESTVSRIRTEHFPLTLESARPSHTSQYLCASSDSWSSYNSPLHFGNGTRLTVT.

The chain employs TRBV19 and TRBJ1-2; TRBD1 matches at 10 bases. Germline loops: CDR1 LNHDA, CDR2 SQIVND (reference sequence). With V trimmed by 3 bases and J by 2 bases, 6 bases remained unmatched. The CDR3 sequence is 16 residues long. The CDR3 coding sequence is TGTGCCAGTAGTATGGACAGGGGGGTCCAAAACTATGGCTACACCTTC. Translated: CASSMDRGVQNYGYTF.

The rearrangement links TRBV24-1 to TRBJ2-2, with 10 bases lining up with TRBD2. Trimming at V came to 3 bases and at J to 1 base, leaving 10 bases not matched to a gene. Germline assignment: CDR1 KGHDR and CDR2 SFDVKD. CDR3 length: 19 residues. The DNA for the CDR3 is TGTGCCACCAGTGATCCGTCCGGGACTAGCGTCCTGAACACCGGGGAGCTGTTTTTT. This encodes CATSDPSGTSVLNTGELFF.

A remark on this clone: The identical CDR3 is also encoded by other nucleotide sequences in the sample. V is TRBV3-1 (or the pseudogene TRBV3-2) and J is TRBJ1-5; D possibly corresponds to TRBD1 (5 bases). The V gene lost 4 bases and the J gene lost 5 bases, with 9 bases spanning the gap. CDR1 and CDR2 (germline): LGHDT, YNNKEL (reference sequence). There are 13 residues in the CDR3. Written as DNA, the CDR3 is TGTGCCAGCAGCCTTCAAGGGGATCAGCCCCAGCATTTT. Amino acid sequence: CASSLQGDQPQHF.

The rearrangement links TRBV25-1 to TRBJ2-4; perhaps TRBD2 as D (5 bases). The CDR3 sequence is 13 residues long. The germline CDR1 and CDR2 sequences are MGHDK and SYGVNS. The V and J ends lost 2 bases and 9 bases respectively, with 11 bases between them. CDR3 DNA sequence: TGTGCCAGCAGTGAAGTGAATGAGGGCATTCAGTACTTC. Protein: CASSEVNEGIQYF.

The V call is TRBV7-9, the J call TRBJ2-2, with TRBD1 matching over 7 bases. Unmatched junction bases numbered 4, after V lost 5 bases and J lost 1 base. CDR3 length: 15 residues. The V gene's germline CDR1 is SEHNR and CDR2 FQNEAQ (reference sequence). The CDR3: CASSAGTVNTGELFF. CDR3 in DNA: TGTGCCAGCAGCGCCGGGACAGTGAACACCGGGGAGCTGTTTTTT. The entire variable domain, with the rest obtained from reference TRBV7-9 and TRBJ2-2, is as follows: DTGVSQNPRHKITKRGQNVTFRCDPISEHNRLYWYRQTLGQGPEFLTYFQNEAQLEKSRLLSDRFSAERPKGSFSTLEIQRTEQGDSAMYLCASSAGTVNTGELFFGEGSRLTVL.